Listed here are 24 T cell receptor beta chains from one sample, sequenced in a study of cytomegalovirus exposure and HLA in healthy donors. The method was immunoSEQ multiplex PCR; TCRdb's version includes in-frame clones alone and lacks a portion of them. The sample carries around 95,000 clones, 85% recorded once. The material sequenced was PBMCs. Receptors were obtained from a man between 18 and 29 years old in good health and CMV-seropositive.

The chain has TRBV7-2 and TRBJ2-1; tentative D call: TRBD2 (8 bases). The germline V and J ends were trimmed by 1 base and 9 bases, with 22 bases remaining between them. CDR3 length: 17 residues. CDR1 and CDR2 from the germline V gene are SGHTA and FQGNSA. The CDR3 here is CASSLVKGTDLAGEQFF. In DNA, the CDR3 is TGTGCCAGCAGCTTAGTAAAGGGGACAGACCTAGCGGGTGAGCAGTTCTTC.

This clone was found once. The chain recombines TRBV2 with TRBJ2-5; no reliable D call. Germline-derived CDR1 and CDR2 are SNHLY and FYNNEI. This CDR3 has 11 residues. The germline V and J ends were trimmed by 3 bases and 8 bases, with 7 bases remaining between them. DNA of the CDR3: TGTGCCAGCAGTGATGGCACAACCCAGTACTTC. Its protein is CASSDGTTQYF.

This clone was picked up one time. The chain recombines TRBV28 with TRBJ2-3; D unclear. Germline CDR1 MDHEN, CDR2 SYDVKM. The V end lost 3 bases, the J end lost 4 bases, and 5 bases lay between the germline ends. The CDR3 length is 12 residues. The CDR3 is CASSFIADTQYF. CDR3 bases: TGTGCCAGCAGTTTTATTGCAGATACGCAGTATTTT.

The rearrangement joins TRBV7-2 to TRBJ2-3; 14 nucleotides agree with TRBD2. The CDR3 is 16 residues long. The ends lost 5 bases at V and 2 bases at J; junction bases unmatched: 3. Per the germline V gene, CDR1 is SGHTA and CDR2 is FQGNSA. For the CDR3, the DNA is TGTGCCAGCAGCCCGGGACTAGCGGGAGCCACAGATACGCAGTATTTT. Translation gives CASSPGLAGATDTQYF.

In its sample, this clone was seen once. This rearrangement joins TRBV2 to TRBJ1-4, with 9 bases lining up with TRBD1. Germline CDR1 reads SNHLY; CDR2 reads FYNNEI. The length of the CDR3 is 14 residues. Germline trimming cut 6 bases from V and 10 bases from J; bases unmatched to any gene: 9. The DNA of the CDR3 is TGTGCCAGCAGGAGGACAGGGGAGTCGGGAAAACTGTTTTTT. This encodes CASRRTGESGKLFF.

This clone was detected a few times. The CDR3 loop is CASSLRYGYTF. Here the CDR3 DNA reads TGTGCCAGCAGTTTGCGGTATGGCTACACCTTC. The chain has TRBV28 and TRBJ1-2; D gene uncertain. Trimming removed 3 bases at V and 5 bases at J, with 4 bases between. Germline V gene lookup returns CDR1 MDHEN and CDR2 SYDVKM. The CDR3 covers 11 residues.

The CDR3 reads CASSSRRDRTQETQYF. DNA for the CDR3: TGTGCCAGCAGTTCCCGCCGGGACAGGACGCAAGAGACCCAGTACTTC. V usage is TRBV27 and J usage is TRBJ2-5; TRBD1 matches at 8 bases. The ends lost 4 bases at V and 2 bases at J; junction bases unmatched: 9. The CDR3 is 16 residues long. Germline CDR1 is MNHEY and CDR2 is SMNVEV (reference sequence).

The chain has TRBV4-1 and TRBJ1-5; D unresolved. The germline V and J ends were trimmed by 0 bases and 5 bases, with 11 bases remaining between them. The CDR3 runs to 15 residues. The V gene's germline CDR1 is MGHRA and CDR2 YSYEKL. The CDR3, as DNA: TGCGCCAGCAGCCAAGATTTGGAGGGAGATCAGCCCCAGCATTTT. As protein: CASSQDLEGDQPQHF.

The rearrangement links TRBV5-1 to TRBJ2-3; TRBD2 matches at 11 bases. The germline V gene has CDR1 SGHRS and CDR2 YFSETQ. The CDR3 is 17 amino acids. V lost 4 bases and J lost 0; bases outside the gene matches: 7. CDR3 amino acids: CASSLPTSGTSTDTQYF. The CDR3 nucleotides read TGCGCCAGCAGCCTACCGACTAGCGGGACGAGCACAGATACGCAGTATTTT.

CDR3 sequence reads: CASSEAGQGANTEAFF. As DNA, the CDR3 is TGTGCCAGCAGTGAAGCAGGACAGGGGGCCAACACTGAAGCTTTCTTT. The genes are TRBV2 and TRBJ1-1, with 11 nucleotides matching TRBD1. Germline CDR1 and CDR2: SNHLY and FYNNEI. J lost 2 bases, V lost 0 bases, and 2 bases had no gene match. The CDR3 is 16 amino acids.

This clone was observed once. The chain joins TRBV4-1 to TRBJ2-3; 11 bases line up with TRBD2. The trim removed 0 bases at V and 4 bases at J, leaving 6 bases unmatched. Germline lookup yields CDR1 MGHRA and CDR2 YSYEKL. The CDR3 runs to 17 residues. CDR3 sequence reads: CASSQEGMGLAADTQYF. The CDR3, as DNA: TGCGCCAGCAGCCAAGAAGGGATGGGACTAGCGGCAGATACGCAGTATTTT.

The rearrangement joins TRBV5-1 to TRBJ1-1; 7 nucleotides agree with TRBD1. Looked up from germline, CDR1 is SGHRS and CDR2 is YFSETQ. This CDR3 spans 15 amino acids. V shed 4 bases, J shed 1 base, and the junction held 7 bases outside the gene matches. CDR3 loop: CASSPRTGQNTEAFF. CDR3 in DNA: TGCGCCAGCAGCCCCCGGACAGGCCAGAACACTGAAGCTTTCTTT.

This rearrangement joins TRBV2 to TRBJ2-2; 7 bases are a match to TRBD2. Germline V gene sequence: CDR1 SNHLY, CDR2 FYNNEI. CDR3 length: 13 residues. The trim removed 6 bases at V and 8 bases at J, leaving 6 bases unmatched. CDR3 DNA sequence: TGTGCCAGCAGGTTGGCGGGAGTTGGGGAGCTGTTTTTT. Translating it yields CASRLAGVGELFF.

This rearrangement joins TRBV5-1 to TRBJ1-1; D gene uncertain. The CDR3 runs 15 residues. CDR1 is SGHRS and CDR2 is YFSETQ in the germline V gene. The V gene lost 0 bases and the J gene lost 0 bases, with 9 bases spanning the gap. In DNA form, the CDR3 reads TGCGCCAGCAGCTTGGGTTGGGCCCTGAACACTGAAGCTTTCTTT. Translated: CASSLGWALNTEAFF.

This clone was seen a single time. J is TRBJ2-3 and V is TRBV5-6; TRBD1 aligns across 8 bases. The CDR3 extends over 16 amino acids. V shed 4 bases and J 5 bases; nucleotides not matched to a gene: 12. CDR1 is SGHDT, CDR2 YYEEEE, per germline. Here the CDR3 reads CASSRELGQGRDTQYF. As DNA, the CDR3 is TGTGCCAGCAGCCGCGAACTAGGACAGGGAAGAGATACGCAGTATTTT.

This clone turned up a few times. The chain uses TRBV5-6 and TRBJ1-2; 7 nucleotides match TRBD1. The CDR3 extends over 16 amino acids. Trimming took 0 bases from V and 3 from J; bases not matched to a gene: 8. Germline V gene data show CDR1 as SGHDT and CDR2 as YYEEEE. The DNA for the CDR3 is TGTGCCAGCAGCTTGGCCATCGGCAGGGGGGACTATGGCTACACCTTC. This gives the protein CASSLAIGRGDYGYTF.

This CDR3 reads CASSVGLAGGDPYNEQFF. The DNA for the CDR3 is TGTGCCAGCAGTGTGGGACTAGCGGGAGGCGACCCCTACAATGAGCAGTTCTTC. This sequence joins TRBV2 and TRBJ2-1; 15 bases line up with TRBD2. CDR3 length: 18 residues. The V gene's germline CDR1 is SNHLY and CDR2 FYNNEI. The trim removed 4 bases at V and 2 bases at J, leaving 6 bases unmatched.

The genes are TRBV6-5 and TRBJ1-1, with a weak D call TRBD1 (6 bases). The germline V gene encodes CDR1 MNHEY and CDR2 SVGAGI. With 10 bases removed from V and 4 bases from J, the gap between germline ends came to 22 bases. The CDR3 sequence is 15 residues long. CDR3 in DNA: TGTGCCACCAACGGGTGGACAGCAGGGCGCACTGAAGCTTTCTTT. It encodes CATNGWTAGRTEAFF.

Here the CDR3 DNA reads TGTGCCAGCAGCTTATTCGGACAGGGGACCAAAAACATTCAGTACTTC. Its translation: CASSLFGQGTKNIQYF. J is TRBJ2-4 and V is TRBV11-2, with 9 bases lining up with TRBD1. This CDR3 comprises 16 residues. Germline V lookup: CDR1 SGHAT, CDR2 FQNNGV. V trimming: 2 bases; J trimming: 2 bases; junction bases outside the gene matches: 4. The full variable domain, its missing parts supplied by reference TRBV11-2 and TRBJ2-4, is EAGVAQSPRYKIIEKRQSVAFWCNPISGHATLYWYQQILGQGPKLLIQFQNNGVVDDSQLPKDRFSAERLKGVDSTLKIQPAKLEDSAVYLCASSLFGQGTKNIQYFGAGTRLSVL.

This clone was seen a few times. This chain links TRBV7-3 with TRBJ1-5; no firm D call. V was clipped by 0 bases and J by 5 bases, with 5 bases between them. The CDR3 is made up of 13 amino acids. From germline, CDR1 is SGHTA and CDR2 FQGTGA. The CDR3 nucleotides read TGTGCCAGCAGCTTAACGCGAGATCAGCCCCAGCATTTT. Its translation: CASSLTRDQPQHF. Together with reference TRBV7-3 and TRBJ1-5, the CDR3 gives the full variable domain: GAGVSQTPSNKVTEKGKYVELRCDPISGHTALYWYRQSLGQGPEFLIYFQGTGAADDSGLPNDRFFAVRPEGSVSTLKIQRTERGDSAVYLCASSLTRDQPQHFGDGTRLSIL.

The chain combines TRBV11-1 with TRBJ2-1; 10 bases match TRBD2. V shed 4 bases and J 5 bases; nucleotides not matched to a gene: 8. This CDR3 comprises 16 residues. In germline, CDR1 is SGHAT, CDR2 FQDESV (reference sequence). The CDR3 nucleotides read TGTGCCAGCAGCTCCCAACTAGCGGGATTAAACAATGAGCAGTTCTTC. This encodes CASSSQLAGLNNEQFF.

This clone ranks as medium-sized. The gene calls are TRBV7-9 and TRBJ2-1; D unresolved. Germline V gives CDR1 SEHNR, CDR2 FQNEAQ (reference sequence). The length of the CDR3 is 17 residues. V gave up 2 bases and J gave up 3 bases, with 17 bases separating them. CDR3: CASSLTTQATFYNEQFF. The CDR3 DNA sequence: TGTGCCAGCAGCTTAACGACGCAGGCCACCTTCTACAATGAGCAGTTCTTC.

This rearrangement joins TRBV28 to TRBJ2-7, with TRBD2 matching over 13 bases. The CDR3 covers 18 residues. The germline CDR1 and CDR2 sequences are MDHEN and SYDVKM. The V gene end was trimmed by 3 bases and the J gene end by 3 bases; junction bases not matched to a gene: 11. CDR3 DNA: TGTGCCAGCAGTTTGGAGACTAGCGGGAGGCCGGGGGGCTACGAGCAGTACTTC. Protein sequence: CASSLETSGRPGGYEQYF. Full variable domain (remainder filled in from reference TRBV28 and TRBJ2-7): DVKVTQSSRYLVKRTGEKVFLECVQDMDHENMFWYRQDPGLGLRLIYFSYDVKMKEKGDIPEGYSVSREKKERFSLILESASTNQTSMYLCASSLETSGRPGGYEQYFGPGTRLTVT.

The DNA of the CDR3 is TGTGCCAGCTCACCACCGGGTGCGGACTACAATGAGCAGTTCTTC. Its translation is CASSPPGADYNEQFF. This sequence joins TRBV18 and TRBJ2-1; no firm D call. V dropped 0 bases and J dropped 3 bases, with 9 bases sitting between them. CDR1 and CDR2 (germline): KGHSH, LQKENI. CDR3 size: 15 residues.